These 4 T cell receptor beta chains originate from one sample sequenced in a study of blood T cell repertoires in COVID-19. Method: immunoSEQ multiplex PCR; TCRdb's copy keeps in-frame clones and lacks some. The table records about 180,000 clones, around 80% of them present only once. The sample taken for sequencing was peripheral blood. The receptors derive from a woman aged 80 or older with COVID-19, enrolled during active disease.

The chain employs TRBV5-4 and TRBJ2-5; a weak D match, TRBD1 (6 bases). V was shortened by 0 bases and J by 3 bases, with 9 bases between the two germline ends. This CDR3 contains 14 residues. The germline V gene encodes CDR1 SGHNT and CDR2 YYREEE (reference sequence). The CDR3 spells CASSLEQGEETQYF. The DNA of the CDR3 is TGTGCCAGCAGCTTGGAACAGGGAGAAGAGACCCAGTACTTC.

This sequence joins TRBV11-1 and TRBJ2-7, with D hard to call. Per germline, CDR1 SGHAT and CDR2 FQDESV (reference sequence). The CDR3 runs 13 residues. V lost 3 bases and J lost 7, with 13 bases in between. The CDR3 coding sequence is TGTGCCAGCAGCTTTGAAGGCTGGCGGGAGCAGTACTTC. Residues: CASSFEGWREQYF. The full variable domain, rest sourced from reference TRBV11-1 and TRBJ2-7, is EAEVAQSPRYKITEKSQAVAFWCDPISGHATLYWYRQILGQGPELLVQFQDESVVDDSQLPKDRFSAERLKGVDSTLKIQPAELGDSAMYLCASSFEGWREQYFGPGTRLTVT.

V is TRBV7-8 and J is TRBJ1-2; 7 bases line up with TRBD1. V lost 3 bases, J lost 3 bases, and 7 bases stayed unmatched. The CDR3 covers 15 residues. Germline CDR1 is SGHVS and CDR2 is FQNEAQ. The CDR3 DNA sequence: TGTGCCAGCAGCTTGAGGGAGACAGGGTACTATGGCTACACCTTC. Translation: CASSLRETGYYGYTF.

The gene calls are TRBV5-1 and TRBJ2-2, with TRBD1 identical over 11 bases. The V segment lost 4 bases and the J segment 5 bases; nucleotides outside the gene matches: 4. From germline, CDR1 is SGHRS and CDR2 YFSETQ. This CDR3 is built from 15 residues. The CDR3 region has the DNA TGCGCCAGCAGCCCCGGACAGGGGGCTACCGGGGAGCTGTTTTTT. Translating gives CASSPGQGATGELFF.